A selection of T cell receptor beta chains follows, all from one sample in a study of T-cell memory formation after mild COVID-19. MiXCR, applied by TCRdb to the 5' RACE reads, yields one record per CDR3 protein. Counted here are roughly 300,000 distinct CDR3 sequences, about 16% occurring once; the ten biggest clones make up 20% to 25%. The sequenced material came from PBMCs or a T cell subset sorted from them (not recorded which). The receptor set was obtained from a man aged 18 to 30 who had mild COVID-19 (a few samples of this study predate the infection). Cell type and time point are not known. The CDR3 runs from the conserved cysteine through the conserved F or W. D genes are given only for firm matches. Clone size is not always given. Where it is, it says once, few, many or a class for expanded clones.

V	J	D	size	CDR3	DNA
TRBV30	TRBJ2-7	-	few	CAWSVGSVYEQYF	TGTGCCTGGAGTGTAGGTTCGGTCTACGAGCAGTACTTC
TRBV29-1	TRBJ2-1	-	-	CSLLAASSYNEQFF	TGCAGCCTTTTAGCGGCCAGCTCCTACAATGAGCAGTTCTTC
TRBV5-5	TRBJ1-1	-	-	CASSLAPQGRYSSTEAFF	TGTGCCAGCAGCTTGGCGCCCCAGGGTCGATATTCGAGCACTGAAGCTTTCTTT
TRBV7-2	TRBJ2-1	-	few	CASSSAGTKYNEQFF	TGTGCCAGCAGCTCAGCCGGGACAAAGTACAATGAGCAGTTCTTC
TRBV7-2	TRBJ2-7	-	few	CASSTYLGTYEQYF	TGTGCCAGCAGCACGTACCTCGGGACCTACGAGCAGTACTTC
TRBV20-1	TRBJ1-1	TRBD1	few	CSAKHGTGKSEAFF	TGCAGTGCGAAACATGGGACAGGGAAATCTGAAGCTTTCTTT
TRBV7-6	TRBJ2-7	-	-	CASSFGRGPYYEQYF	TGTGCCAGCAGCTTCGGGCGGGGGCCATACTACGAGCAGTACTTC
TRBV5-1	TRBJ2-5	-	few	CASSLGGTKETQYF	TGCGCCAGCAGCTTGGGGGGTACCAAGGAGACCCAGTACTTC
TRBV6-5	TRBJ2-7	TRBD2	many	CASSRRTGGAEDYEQYF	TGTGCCAGCAGTCGTCGAACCGGGGGGGCCGAGGACTACGAGCAGTACTTC
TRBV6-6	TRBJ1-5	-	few	CASRHAGPWPQHF	TGTGCCAGCAGACACGCAGGGCCCTGGCCCCAGCATTTT
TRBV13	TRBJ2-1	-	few	CASSRRQGPYNEQFF	TGTGCCAGCAGCCGCCGGCAGGGTCCCTACAATGAGCAGTTCTTC
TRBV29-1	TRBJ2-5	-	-	CSAAPAKGETQYF	TGCAGCGCCGCCCCCGCTAAGGGGGAGACCCAGTACTTC
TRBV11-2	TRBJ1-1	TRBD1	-	CASSLGKQGGGSEAFF	TGTGCCAGCAGCTTAGGGAAACAGGGGGGAGGATCTGAAGCTTTCTTT
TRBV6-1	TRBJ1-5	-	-	CASSAGYNQPQHF	TGTGCCAGCAGTGCGGGATACAATCAGCCCCAGCATTTT
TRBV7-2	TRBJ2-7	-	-	CASSRALGNSYEQYF	TGTGCCAGCAGTCGAGCTCTGGGCAACTCCTACGAGCAGTACTTC
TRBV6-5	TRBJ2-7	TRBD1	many	CASSYGQGVSYEQYF	TGTGCCAGCAGTTACGGGCAGGGGGTCTCCTACGAGCAGTACTTC
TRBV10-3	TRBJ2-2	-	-	CAIRPGGAELFF	TGTGCCATCAGACCCGGGGGCGCGGAGCTGTTTTTT
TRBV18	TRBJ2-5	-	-	CASSTFQETQYF	TGTGCCAGCTCCACGTTCCAAGAGACCCAGTACTTC
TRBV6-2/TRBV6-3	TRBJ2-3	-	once	CASTPRRDQSTDTQYF	TGTGCCAGCACCCCCCGTAGGGACCAGAGCACAGATACGCAGTATTTT
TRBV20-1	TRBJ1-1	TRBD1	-	CSAYRGSSPGAFF	TGCAGTGCTTACAGGGGCAGCTCCCCCGGAGCTTTCTTT
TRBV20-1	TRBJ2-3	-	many	CSARDTRGTETDTQYF	TGCAGTGCTAGAGATACGCGGGGAACTGAGACAGATACGCAGTATTTT
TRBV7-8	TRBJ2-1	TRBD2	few	CASSLRGGHNEQFF	TGTGCCAGCAGCTTACGGGGGGGTCACAATGAGCAGTTCTTC
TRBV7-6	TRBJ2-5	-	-	CASSFNGRVPSGETQYF	TGTGCCAGCAGCTTTAACGGCAGGGTCCCTTCTGGGGAGACCCAGTACTTC
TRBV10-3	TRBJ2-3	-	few	CAIDGAQGGTQYF	TGTGCCATCGATGGCGCCCAGGGCGGTACGCAGTATTTT
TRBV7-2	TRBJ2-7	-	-	CASSPSWAAGYEQYF	TGTGCCAGCAGCCCAAGCTGGGCCGCGGGCTACGAGCAGTACTTC
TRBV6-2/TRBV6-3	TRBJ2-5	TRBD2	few	CASSYLSRGGWETQYF	TGTGCCAGCAGTTACCTGAGTCGGGGGGGCTGGGAGACCCAGTACTTC
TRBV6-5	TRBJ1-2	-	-	CASSYLLSYGYTF	TGTGCCAGCAGTTACCTACTTAGCTATGGCTACACCTTC
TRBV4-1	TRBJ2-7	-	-	CASSQRLGRGEQYF	TGCGCCAGCAGCCAACGACTGGGGCGAGGCGAGCAGTACTTC
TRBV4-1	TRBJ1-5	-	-	CASSQSPPTSNQPQHF	TGCGCCAGCAGCCAATCTCCCCCCACGAGCAATCAGCCCCAGCATTTT
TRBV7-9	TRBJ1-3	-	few	CASSYLRLSGNTIYF	TGTGCCAGCAGTTATCTACGCCTCTCTGGAAACACCATATATTTT
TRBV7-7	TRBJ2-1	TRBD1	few	CASSLGQGAFDEQFF	TGTGCCAGCAGCTTGGGACAGGGGGCTTTTGATGAGCAGTTCTTC
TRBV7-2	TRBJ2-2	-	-	CASSLLLNTGELFF	TGTGCCAGCAGCTTACTTCTGAACACCGGGGAGCTGTTTTTT
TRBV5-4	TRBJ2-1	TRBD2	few	CASSTGLAGTEQFF	TGTGCCAGCAGCACGGGACTAGCGGGCACTGAGCAGTTCTTC
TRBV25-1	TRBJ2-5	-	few	CASSIYETQYF	TGTGCCAGCAGTATATATGAGACCCAGTACTTC
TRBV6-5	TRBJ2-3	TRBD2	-	CASSTYGLAGNTDTQYF	TGTGCCAGCAGTACCTACGGACTAGCGGGGAACACAGATACGCAGTATTTT
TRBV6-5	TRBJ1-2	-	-	CASSQRDLLGPYGYTF	TGTGCCAGCAGCCAACGGGACCTGCTGGGCCCCTATGGCTACACCTTC
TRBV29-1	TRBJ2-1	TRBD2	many	CSALAGYNEQFF	TGCAGCGCCCTAGCGGGGTACAATGAGCAGTTCTTC
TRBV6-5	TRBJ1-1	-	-	CASSPIAAVKAFF	TGTGCCAGCAGCCCCATCGCGGCCGTGAAGGCTTTCTTT
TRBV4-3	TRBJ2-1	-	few	CASSQEDSYNEQFF	TGCGCCAGCAGCCAAGAGGACTCCTACAATGAGCAGTTCTTC
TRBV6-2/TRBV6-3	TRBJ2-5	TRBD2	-	CASSPLAGGDQETQYF	TGTGCCAGCAGTCCCCTTGCGGGGGGGGACCAAGAGACCCAGTACTTC
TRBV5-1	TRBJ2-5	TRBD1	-	CASSWVTGTGTQYF	TGCGCCAGCAGCTGGGTGACAGGGACGGGGACCCAGTACTTC
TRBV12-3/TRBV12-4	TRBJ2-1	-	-	CASSPNTVEQFF	TGTGCCAGCAGCCCGAACACCGTTGAGCAGTTCTTC
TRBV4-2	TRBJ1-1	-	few	CASSQDASGARTEAFF	TGTGCCAGCAGCCAAGACGCTTCGGGGGCGAGAACTGAAGCTTTCTTT
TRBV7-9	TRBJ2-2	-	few	CASSATGPRTGELFF	TGTGCCAGCAGCGCGACCGGGCCTCGCACCGGGGAGCTGTTTTTT
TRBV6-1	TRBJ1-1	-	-	CASSDGANTEAFF	TGTGCCAGCAGTGATGGGGCGAACACTGAAGCTTTCTTT
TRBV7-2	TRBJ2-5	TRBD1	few	CASSPRQIFQGVGTQYF	TGTGCCAGCAGCCCGAGACAAATATTTCAGGGGGTCGGGACCCAGTACTTC
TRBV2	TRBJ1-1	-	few	CATRLSGLRVAEAFF	TGTGCCACCCGCCTTAGCGGGCTAAGGGTCGCTGAAGCTTTCTTT
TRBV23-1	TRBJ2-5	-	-	CASSYWGEETQYF	TGCGCCAGCAGCTACTGGGGTGAAGAGACCCAGTACTTC
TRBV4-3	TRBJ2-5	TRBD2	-	CASSQDQRGYETQYF	TGCGCCAGCAGCCAAGATCAGCGGGGGTATGAGACCCAGTACTTC
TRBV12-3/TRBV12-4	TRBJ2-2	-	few	CASSQGVAGELFF	TGTGCCAGCAGCCAAGGCGTTGCCGGGGAGCTGTTTTTT
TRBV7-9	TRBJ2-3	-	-	CASSLSGANTDTQYF	TGTGCCAGCAGCTTGTCCGGTGCGAACACAGATACGCAGTATTTT
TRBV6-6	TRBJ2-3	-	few	CASSYRGRTSYTQYF	TGTGCCAGCTCCTACCGTGGGCGTACGAGCTATACGCAGTATTTT